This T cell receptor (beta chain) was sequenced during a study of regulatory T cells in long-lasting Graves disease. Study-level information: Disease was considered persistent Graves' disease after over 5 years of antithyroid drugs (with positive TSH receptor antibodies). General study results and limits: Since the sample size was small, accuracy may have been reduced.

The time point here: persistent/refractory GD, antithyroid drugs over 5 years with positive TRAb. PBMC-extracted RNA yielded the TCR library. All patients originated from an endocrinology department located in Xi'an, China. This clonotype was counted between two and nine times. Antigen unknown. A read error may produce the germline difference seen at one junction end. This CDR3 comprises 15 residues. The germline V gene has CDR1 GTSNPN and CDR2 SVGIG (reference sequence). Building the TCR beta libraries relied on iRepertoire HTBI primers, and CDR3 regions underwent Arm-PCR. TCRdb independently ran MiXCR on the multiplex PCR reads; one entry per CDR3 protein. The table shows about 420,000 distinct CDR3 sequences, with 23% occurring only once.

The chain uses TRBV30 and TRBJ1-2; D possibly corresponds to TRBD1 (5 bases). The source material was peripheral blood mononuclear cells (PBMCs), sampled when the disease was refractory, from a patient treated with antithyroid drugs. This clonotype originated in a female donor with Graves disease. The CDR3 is CAWSENSASGTGSAF. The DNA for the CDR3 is TGTGCCTGGAGTGAGAACTCAGCGTCAGGGACTGGAAGCGCCTTC.